The T cell receptor beta chain under discussion was sequenced for a study of tumor-infiltrating lymphocytes in localized non-small cell lung cancer. V lost 2 bases, J lost 8 bases, and 1 base stayed unmatched. CDR1 and CDR2 from the germline V gene are MGHDK and SYGVNS. The CDR3 loop spans 13 amino acids. Sample share makes this clone medium-sized. Generated by immunoSEQ multiplex PCR, the TCRdb table keeps only in-frame clones and is missing some. Of some 15,000 clones in the sample, more than 40% are singletons; the top ten hold approximately 15%. What was sequenced was lung tumor tissue. This clonotype originated in a human donor with non-small cell lung cancer. The rearrangement joins TRBV25-1 to TRBJ1-2, with TRBD1 identical over 11 bases. In DNA form, the CDR3 reads TGTGCCAGCAGTGAAGGGGACAGGGGGGGCTACACCTTC. It is translated as CASSEGDRGGYTF.